Below, 7 T cell receptor beta chains from the same sample are listed, as sequenced in a study of CD8+ T cells in alopecia areata. RNA was extracted and reverse transcribed into cDNA as the sequencing template. Only in-frame clones appear in the TCRdb table, and some are missing; sequencing was by immunoSEQ multiplex PCR. The sample lists roughly 120,000 clones, under 40% occurring once. The specimen was CD4+ T cells sorted from blood. All receptors derive from a human donor with alopecia areata.

This sequence joins TRBV19 and TRBJ2-2; 7 bases are a match to TRBD1. V dropped 5 bases and J dropped 3; count of bases not matched to a gene: 6. The CDR3 is 15 residues long. CDR1 and CDR2 from the germline V gene are LNHDA and SQIVND (reference sequence). This chain's CDR3 is CASSLGGRHTGELFF. Here the CDR3 DNA reads TGTGCCAGTAGTCTAGGGGGCAGGCACACCGGGGAGCTGTTTTTT. Combining the CDR3 with reference TRBV19 and TRBJ2-2 gives the whole variable domain DGGITQSPKYLFRKEGQNVTLSCEQNLNHDAMYWYRQDPGQGLRLIYYSQIVNDFQKGDIAEGYSVSREKKESFPLTVTSAQKNPTAFYLCASSLGGRHTGELFFGEGSRLTVL.

The gene calls are TRBV5-1 and TRBJ2-5, with 9 positions matching TRBD1. CDR1 is SGHRS, CDR2 YFSETQ, per germline. The CDR3 runs to 16 residues. The junction had 9 bases not matched to a gene; V was cut back by 4 bases and J by 2 bases. The CDR3 DNA sequence: TGCGCCAGCAGCATAGCTCCGGGACAGGGTCAAGAGACCCAGTACTTC. Protein product: CASSIAPGQGQETQYF.

This chain links TRBV5-1 with TRBJ2-5; no definite D call. Trimming removed 6 bases at V and 3 bases at J, with 18 bases between. The V gene's germline CDR1 is SGHRS and CDR2 YFSETQ. The CDR3 loop spans 15 amino acids. The CDR3 here is CASTIRGSREETQYF. CDR3 DNA: TGCGCCAGCACAATAAGAGGCAGTAGAGAAGAGACCCAGTACTTC.

The chain uses TRBV7-3 and TRBJ2-3, with 10 bases aligning to TRBD2. The V gene's germline CDR1 is SGHTA and CDR2 FQGTGA. The CDR3 has 16 residues. J was trimmed by 4 bases and V by 4 bases; bases with no gene match: 8. CDR3 coding DNA: TGTGCCAGCAGCTCTTTAGCGGGGGGAGTGGCAGATACGCAGTATTTT. It codes for CASSSLAGGVADTQYF. Filled out from reference TRBV7-3 and TRBJ2-3, the complete variable domain reads GAGVSQTPSNKVTEKGKYVELRCDPISGHTALYWYRQSLGQGPEFLIYFQGTGAADDSGLPNDRFFAVRPEGSVSTLKIQRTERGDSAVYLCASSSLAGGVADTQYFGPGTRLTVL.

This clone has only a few counts. This chain joins TRBV29-1 and TRBJ2-1; D is perhaps TRBD2 (6 bases). Germline-derived CDR1 and CDR2 are SQVTM and ANQGSEA. The CDR3 runs to 14 residues. V was trimmed by 5 bases and J by 10 bases, leaving 21 bases between them. The CDR3 region is CSVLPPGLRTEQFF. The DNA of the CDR3 is TGCAGCGTTCTCCCCCCGGGACTTCGGACGGAGCAGTTCTTC.

This clone was counted only a few times. This chain links TRBV11-2 with TRBJ2-4; tentatively, D is TRBD1 (6 bases). CDR3 length: 14 amino acids. V was pared by 5 bases and J by 11 bases, with 19 bases between. Germline loops: CDR1 SGHAT, CDR2 FQNNGV. Written as DNA, the CDR3 is TGTGCCAGCAGCAAACTAAACCAGGGACAACTTCAGTACTTC. This codes for CASSKLNQGQLQYF.

This clone was picked up a small number of times. The rearrangement links TRBV7-9 to TRBJ2-6; D gene uncertain. The CDR3 spans 19 residues. Germline V gene lookup returns CDR1 SEHNR and CDR2 FQNEAQ (reference sequence). Trimming shortened V by 4 bases and J by 0 bases, and 19 bases separated the two germline ends. The CDR3 loop reads CASSWPISHSYSGANVLTF. CDR3 nucleotide sequence: TGTGCCAGCAGCTGGCCGATTTCACATTCTTACTCTGGGGCCAACGTCCTGACTTTC.